This TCR beta chain was found in a study of Graves' ophthalmopathy and Graves' hyperthyroidism. Points from the study as a whole: Blood samples also showed most expanded thyroid clonotypes exceeding 0.001 frequency.

CDR1 is MNHEY, CDR2 SVGEGT, per germline. CDR3 length: 17 amino acids. Trimming took 6 bases from V and 7 from J, leaving 28 bases between them. Details on this clonotype: Its antigen is not identified.

RNA transcripts yielded amplified TCR beta CDR3 regions. HTBI primers were used in a first-round RT-PCR, which preceded a second-round multiplex PCR. TCRdb reanalysed the multiplex PCR reads using MiXCR and keeps one entry per CDR3 protein. Of over 500,000 distinct CDR3 sequences detected, approximately 22% appear once; the ten largest clones hold roughly 7.4%. Stable hyperthyroidism meant no ophthalmopathy within 18 months of follow-up. About 10 ml of fresh blood yielded the PBMCs by density gradient. The receptor's source is a woman under 30 with stable Graves' hyperthyroidism. Some clones in this sample may be carry-over from other donors' samples. The rearrangement links TRBV6-2 or TRBV6-3 to TRBJ2-7; a possible D gene is TRBD2 (6 bases). Sequences were obtained from peripheral blood. This CDR3 is CASRSGGSGGVRWEQYF. The CDR3 DNA reads TGTGCCAGCAGGAGTGGGGGGAGCGGAGGGGTCCGATGGGAGCAGTACTTC.